These T cell receptor beta chains were read from a single sample in a study of response to subunit inactivated influenza vaccine. TCRdb ran MiXCR on the RT-PCR reads and lists one entry per CDR3 protein. The sample yields 700,000 to 900,000 distinct CDR3 sequences, roughly 20% seen once. Material: PBMCs from blood, obtained 4 to 6 days after vaccination. The receptor source for this set is a man aged 45 to 65 who received an inactivated influenza vaccine. CDR3s include the opening cysteine and the closing phenylalanine or tryptophan. Each record gives: D gene, J gene, V gene, clone size, CDR3 protein, CDR3 DNA. The D gene is left open where the match is weak. Some rows have no size entry. The others give once, few or many, or a class for an expanded clone.

. | TRBJ1-5 | TRBV10-3 | . | CAISKLGPGGNQPQHF | TGTGCCATCAGTAAATTGGGGCCAGGGGGCAATCAGCCCCAGCATTTT
TRBD1 | TRBJ1-1 | TRBV15 | few | CATSRDLGQGTEAFF | TGTGCCACCAGCAGAGATTTGGGACAGGGGACTGAAGCTTTCTTT
. | TRBJ2-3 | TRBV24-1 | many | CATSDSVFTDTQYF | TGTGCCACCAGTGATTCGGTATTCACAGATACGCAGTATTTT
. | TRBJ2-4 | TRBV15 | few | CATRQGLENIQYF | TGTGCCACCAGGCAGGGGCTGGAAAACATTCAGTACTTC
. | TRBJ2-5 | TRBV29-1 | . | CSARSGSWYQETQYF | TGCAGCGCCAGGTCTGGTAGCTGGTACCAAGAGACCCAGTACTTC
TRBD1 | TRBJ1-1 | TRBV11-2 | . | CASSLSGGDGYTEAFF | TGTGCCAGCAGCTTATCAGGGGGCGACGGCTACACTGAAGCTTTCTTT
. | TRBJ2-1 | TRBV28 | . | CAISSGLFSSYNEQFF | TGTGCCATCAGCTCCGGGCTTTTTAGCTCCTACAATGAGCAGTTCTTC
. | TRBJ2-5 | TRBV4-2 | . | CASSQGVASETQYF | TGTGCCAGCAGCCAAGGGGTAGCTAGCGAGACCCAGTACTTC
. | TRBJ2-4 | TRBV5-1 | . | CASTQGSKNIQYF | TGCGCCAGCACCCAGGGGAGCAAAAACATTCAGTACTTC
. | TRBJ2-7 | TRBV7-2 | . | CASSPGRGEQYF | TGTGCCAGCAGCCCCGGGCGGGGCGAGCAGTACTTC
TRBD1 | TRBJ2-7 | TRBV4-2 | . | CASSQAEQGFHEQYF | TGTGCCAGCAGCCAAGCTGAACAGGGGTTCCACGAGCAGTACTTC
. | TRBJ2-5 | TRBV11-2 | many | CASTRGSSETQYF | TGTGCCAGCACTCGGGGTTCCTCAGAGACCCAGTACTTC
. | TRBJ2-7 | TRBV7-3 | many | CASSLPGLATEFYEQYF | TGTGCCAGCAGCTTACCGGGCCTAGCGACCGAATTCTACGAGCAGTACTTC